The TCR beta chain under discussion was sequenced for a study of chemoradiotherapy in HPV16-positive cancers. The table came from immunoSEQ multiplex PCR; TCRdb's copy has only in-frame clones and leaves some out. The data show under 2,500 clones, with roughly nine tenths seen just once and less than 9% held by the top ten. V gave up 3 bases and J gave up 0 bases, with 12 bases separating them. The CDR3 spans 15 residues. Germline CDR1 is SGHDN and CDR2 is FVKESK. The sample in question was tumor tissue, obtained from a patient who underwent chemoradiotherapy. The receptor comes from a human donor with HPV-associated anogenital cancer. The rearrangement joins TRBV14 to TRBJ2-7, with D perhaps TRBD2 (5 bases). CDR3 coding DNA: TGTGCCAGCAGCCACATTAGCGATCTCTCCTACGAGCAGTACTTC. It yields the protein CASSHISDLSYEQYF.